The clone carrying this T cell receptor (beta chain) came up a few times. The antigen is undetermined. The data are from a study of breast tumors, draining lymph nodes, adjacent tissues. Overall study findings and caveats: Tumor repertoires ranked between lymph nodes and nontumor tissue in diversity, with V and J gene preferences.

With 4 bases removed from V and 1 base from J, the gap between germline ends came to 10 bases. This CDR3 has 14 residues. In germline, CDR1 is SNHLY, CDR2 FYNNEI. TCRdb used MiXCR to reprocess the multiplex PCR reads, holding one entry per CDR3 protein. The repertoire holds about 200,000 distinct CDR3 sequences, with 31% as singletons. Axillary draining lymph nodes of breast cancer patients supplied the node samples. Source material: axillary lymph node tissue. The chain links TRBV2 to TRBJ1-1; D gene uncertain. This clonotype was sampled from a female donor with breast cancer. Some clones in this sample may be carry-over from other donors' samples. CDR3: CASSAGFGNTEAFF. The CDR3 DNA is TGTGCCAGCAGTGCGGGGTTCGGGAACACTGAAGCTTTCTTT.